This TCR beta chain was captured in a study of T cells after yellow fever vaccination. A few counts support this clonotype. Trimming took off 2 bases at V and 5 bases at J, with 19 bases between the two ends. This CDR3 is 16 amino acids long. Germline V CDR1 and CDR2: SGHDT, YYEEEE. TCRdb itself ran the 5' RACE reads through MiXCR, one entry per CDR3 protein. The sample yields about 240,000 distinct CDR3 sequences, 6.9% seen once. This chain joins TRBV5-6 and TRBJ2-5; D possibly corresponds to TRBD2 (8 bases). Sequenced here: CD4+ T cells sorted from PBMCs, sampled 15 days after the yellow fever booster vaccination. This clonotype was sampled from a man under 40 who received the YFV17D yellow fever vaccine. The CDR3 region is CASSFRGSGSDETQYF. In nucleotides, the CDR3 is TGTGCCAGCAGCTTCAGGGGGAGCGGGAGCGATGAGACCCAGTACTTC.